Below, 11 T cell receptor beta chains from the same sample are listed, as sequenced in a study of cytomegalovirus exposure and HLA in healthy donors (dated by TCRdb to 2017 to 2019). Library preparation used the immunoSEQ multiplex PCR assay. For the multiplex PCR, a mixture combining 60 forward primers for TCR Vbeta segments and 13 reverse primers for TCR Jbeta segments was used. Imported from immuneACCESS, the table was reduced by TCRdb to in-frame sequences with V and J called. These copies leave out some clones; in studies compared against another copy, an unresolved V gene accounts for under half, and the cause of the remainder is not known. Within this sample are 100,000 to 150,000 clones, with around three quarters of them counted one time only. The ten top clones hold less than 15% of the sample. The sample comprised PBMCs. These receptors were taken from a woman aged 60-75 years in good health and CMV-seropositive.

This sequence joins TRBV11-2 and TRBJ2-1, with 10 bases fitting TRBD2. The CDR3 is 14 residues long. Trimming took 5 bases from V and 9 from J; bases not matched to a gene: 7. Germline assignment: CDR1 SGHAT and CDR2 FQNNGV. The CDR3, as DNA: TGTGCCAGCAGCGTCGCTAGCGGGGGAACTGAGCAGTTCTTC. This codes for CASSVASGGTEQFF.

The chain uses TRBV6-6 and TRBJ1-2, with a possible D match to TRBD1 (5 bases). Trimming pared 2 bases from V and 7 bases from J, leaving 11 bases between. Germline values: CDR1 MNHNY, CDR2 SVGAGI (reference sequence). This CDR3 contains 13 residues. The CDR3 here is CASSYGGAGGYTF. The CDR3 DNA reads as TGTGCCAGCAGTTACGGAGGGGCAGGTGGCTACACCTTC.

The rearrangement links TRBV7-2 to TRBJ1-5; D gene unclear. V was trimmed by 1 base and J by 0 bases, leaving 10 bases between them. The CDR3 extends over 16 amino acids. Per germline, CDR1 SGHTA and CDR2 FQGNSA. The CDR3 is CASSLVATYSNQPQHF. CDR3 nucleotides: TGTGCCAGCAGCTTAGTTGCAACTTATAGCAATCAGCCCCAGCATTTT. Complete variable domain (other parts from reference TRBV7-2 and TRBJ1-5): GAGVSQSPSNKVTEKGKDVELRCDPISGHTALYWYRQSLGQGLEFLIYFQGNSAPDKSGLPSDRFSAERTGGSVSTLTIQRTQQEDSAVYLCASSLVATYSNQPQHFGDGTRLSIL.

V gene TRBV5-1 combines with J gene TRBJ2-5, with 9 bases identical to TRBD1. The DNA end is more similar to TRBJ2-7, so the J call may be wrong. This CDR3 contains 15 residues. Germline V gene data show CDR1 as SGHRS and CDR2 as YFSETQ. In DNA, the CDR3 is TGCGCCAGCAGCTTGTCCGGGACAGGGCCCTACGAGCAGTACTTC. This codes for CASSLSGTGPYEQYF.

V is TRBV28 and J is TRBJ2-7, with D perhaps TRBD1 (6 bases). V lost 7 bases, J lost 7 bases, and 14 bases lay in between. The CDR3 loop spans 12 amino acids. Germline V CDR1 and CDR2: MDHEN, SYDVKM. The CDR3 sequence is CASTLGAKEQYF. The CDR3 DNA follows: TGTGCCAGCACTCTGGGGGCGAAGGAGCAGTACTTC.

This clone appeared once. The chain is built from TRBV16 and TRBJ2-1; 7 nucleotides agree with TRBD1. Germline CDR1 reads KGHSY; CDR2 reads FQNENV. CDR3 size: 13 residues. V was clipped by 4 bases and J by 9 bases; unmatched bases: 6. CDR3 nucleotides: TGTGCCAGCAGCCCGGACAGGTCGGTTGAGCAGTTCTTC. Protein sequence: CASSPDRSVEQFF.

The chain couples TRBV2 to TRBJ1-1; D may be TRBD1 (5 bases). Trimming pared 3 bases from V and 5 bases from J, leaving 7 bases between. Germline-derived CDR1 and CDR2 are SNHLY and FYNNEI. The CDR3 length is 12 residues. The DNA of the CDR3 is TGTGCCAGCAGTGACAAGGGGACTGAAGCTTTCTTT. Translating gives CASSDKGTEAFF.

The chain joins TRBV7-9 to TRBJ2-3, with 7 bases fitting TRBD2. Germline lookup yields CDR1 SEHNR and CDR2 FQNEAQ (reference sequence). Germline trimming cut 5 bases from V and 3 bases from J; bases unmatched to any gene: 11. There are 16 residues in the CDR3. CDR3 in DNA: TGTGCCAGCAGCGTGCTGACCAGCGGGGCTACAGATACGCAGTATTTT. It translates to CASSVLTSGATDTQYF.

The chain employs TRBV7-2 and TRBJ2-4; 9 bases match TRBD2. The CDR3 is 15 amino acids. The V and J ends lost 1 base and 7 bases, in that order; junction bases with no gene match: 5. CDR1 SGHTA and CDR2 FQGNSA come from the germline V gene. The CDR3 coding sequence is TGTGCCAGCAGCTTAGAGGCGGGGGGGCCCAACATTCAGTACTTC. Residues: CASSLEAGGPNIQYF. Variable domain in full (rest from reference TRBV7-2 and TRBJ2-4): GAGVSQSPSNKVTEKGKDVELRCDPISGHTALYWYRQSLGQGLEFLIYFQGNSAPDKSGLPSDRFSAERTGGSVSTLTIQRTQQEDSAVYLCASSLEAGGPNIQYFGAGTRLSVL.

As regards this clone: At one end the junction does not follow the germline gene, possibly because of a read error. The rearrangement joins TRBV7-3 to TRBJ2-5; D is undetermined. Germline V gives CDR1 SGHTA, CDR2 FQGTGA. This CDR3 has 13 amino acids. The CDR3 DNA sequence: TGTGCCAGCAGCTCCCGGGTCCAAGAGATCCAGTACTTC. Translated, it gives CASSSRVQEIQYF.

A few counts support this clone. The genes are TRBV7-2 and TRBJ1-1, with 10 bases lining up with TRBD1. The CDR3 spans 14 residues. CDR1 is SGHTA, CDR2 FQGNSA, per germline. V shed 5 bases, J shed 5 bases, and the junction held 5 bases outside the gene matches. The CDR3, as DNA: TGTGCCAGCAGCCCACGGACAGGGGGGACTGAAGCTTTCTTT. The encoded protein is CASSPRTGGTEAFF.